Included here is one T cell receptor (beta chain) sequence, with context. Its antigen is as yet unknown. Library preparation (for TCRbeta) was performed with unique molecular identifiers. MiXCR, run by TCRdb on the PCR reads, gives a single entry per CDR3 protein. The table lists 450,000 to 600,000 distinct CDR3 sequences, approximately 13% of them singletons. This CDR3 contains 16 residues. The ends were cut back, 4 bases at V and 9 bases at J, with 23 bases in the middle. Germline CDR1 SGHKS, CDR2 YYEKEE (reference sequence). This sample was taken from a study of T-cell reconstitution after alpha-beta-depleted transplantation in children. General study findings and limits: Two months or so post-transplant, alpha-beta T cells reportedly derived from several hundred expanded graft clones. From newly produced T cells came most of the T-cell counts and diversity one year after transplant. Several patients had high TCRbeta diversity at day 60; it came from surviving recipient T cells and thymic progenitors.

Sequencing was performed on PBMCs, mostly from graft donor cells, taken 360 days after TCRalphabeta/CD19-depleted stem cell transplant. This receptor was taken from a male patient younger than 18 who had a stem cell transplant for acute myeloid leukemia, so the T cells may come from the graft donor. The rearrangement uses TRBV5-5 and TRBJ2-4, with D tentatively TRBD2 (6 bases). In DNA, the CDR3 is TGTGCCAGCAGCCGTAGCGGCACCGGAGTGTACGTCATTCAGTACTTC. Translating it yields CASSRSGTGVYVIQYF.